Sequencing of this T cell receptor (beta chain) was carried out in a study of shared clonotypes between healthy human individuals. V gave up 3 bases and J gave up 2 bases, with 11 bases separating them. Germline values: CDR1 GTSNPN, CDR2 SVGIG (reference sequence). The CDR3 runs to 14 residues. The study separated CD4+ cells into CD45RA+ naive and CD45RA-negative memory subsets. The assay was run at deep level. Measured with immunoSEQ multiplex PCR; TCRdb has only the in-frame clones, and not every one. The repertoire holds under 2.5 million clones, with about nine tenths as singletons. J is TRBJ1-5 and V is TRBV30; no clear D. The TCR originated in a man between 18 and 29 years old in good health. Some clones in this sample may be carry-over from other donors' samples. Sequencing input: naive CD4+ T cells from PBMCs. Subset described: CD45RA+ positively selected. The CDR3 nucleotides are TGTGCCTGGAGCGGAACAGCCGGCAATCAGCCCCAGCATTTT. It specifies CAWSGTAGNQPQHF. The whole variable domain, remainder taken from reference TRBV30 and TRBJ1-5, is SQTIHQWPATLVQPVGSPLSLECTVEGTSNPNLYWYRQAAGRGLQLLFYSVGIGQISSEVPQNLSASRPQDRQFILSSKKLLLSDSGFYLCAWSGTAGNQPQHFGDGTRLSIL.